Each of the 21 T cell receptor beta chains below was sequenced from the same sample in a study of OX40 agonist ivuxolimab in advanced cancers. Profiling relied on immunoSEQ multiplex PCR, and the TCRdb table lists in-frame clones only, not all of them. The sample contains 55,000 to 65,000 clones, 75% to 90% of which appear only once. The source material was CD4+ or CD8+ T cells sorted from blood, sampled in a trial of the OX40 agonist ivuxolimab. The receptors here all came from an adult with an advanced solid tumor such as melanoma, head and neck, liver or kidney cancer.

This chain connects TRBV13 to TRBJ2-7, with TRBD1 matching over 8 bases. Germline trimming cut 5 bases from V and 6 bases from J; bases unmatched to any gene: 6. The CDR3 runs 13 residues. CDR1 PRHDT and CDR2 FYEKMQ come from the germline V gene (reference sequence). CDR3 protein: CASSRDRFREQYF. Here the CDR3 DNA reads TGTGCCAGCAGCCGGGACAGGTTCCGCGAGCAGTACTTC.

The CDR3 is CASMITGGGWDTQYF. CDR3 DNA: TGTGCCAGCATGATAACGGGGGGCGGTTGGGATACGCAGTATTTT. The genes are TRBV5-4 and TRBJ2-3, with D tentatively TRBD2 (7 bases). Germline CDR1 is SGHNT and CDR2 is YYREEE (reference sequence). The V end lost 6 bases, the J end lost 6 bases, and 20 bases lay between the germline ends. The CDR3 has 15 residues. The whole variable domain, filled in from reference TRBV5-4 and TRBJ2-3, reads ETGVTQSPTHLIKTRGQQVTLRCSSQSGHNTVSWYQQALGQGPQFIFQYYREEENGRGNFPPRFSGLQFPNYSSELNVNALELDDSALYLCASMITGGGWDTQYFGPGTRLTVL.

This rearrangement joins TRBV7-9 to TRBJ2-1, with 8 bases matching TRBD2. The CDR3 runs 15 residues. From germline, CDR1 is SEHNR and CDR2 FQNEAQ (reference sequence). V shed 3 bases and J 4 bases; nucleotides not matched to a gene: 5. Written as DNA, the CDR3 is TGTGCCAGCAGCTTGGGAGCGGGAGCGTACAATGAGCAGTTCTTC. It specifies CASSLGAGAYNEQFF.

The V and J genes are TRBV20-1 and TRBJ2-3; D is unclear. Per the germline V gene, CDR1 is DFQATT and CDR2 is SNEGSKA (reference sequence). Trimming removed 5 bases from V and 7 bases from J, with 7 bases in between. The CDR3 has 10 amino acids. CDR3: CSAPRNTQYF. In nucleotides, the CDR3 is TGCAGTGCTCCGCGCAATACGCAGTATTTT.

The rearrangement uses TRBV19 and TRBJ2-5; TRBD1 matches 10 bases. CDR3 length equals 16 residues. Germline V gene lookup returns CDR1 LNHDA and CDR2 SQIVND (reference sequence). Trimming took 4 bases from V and 2 from J; bases not matched to a gene: 7. The CDR3 nucleotides are TGTGCCAGTAGTAGTGAATTGGACAGGGGGCAAGAGACCCAGTACTTC. Translating gives CASSSELDRGQETQYF. Full variable domain (rest looked up from reference TRBV19 and TRBJ2-5): DGGITQSPKYLFRKEGQNVTLSCEQNLNHDAMYWYRQDPGQGLRLIYYSQIVNDFQKGDIAEGYSVSREKKESFPLTVTSAQKNPTAFYLCASSSELDRGQETQYFGPGTRLLVL.

By share of the sample, this clone is medium-sized. This chain joins TRBV18 and TRBJ1-1; no clear D. This CDR3 comprises 14 residues. In germline, CDR1 is KGHSH, CDR2 LQKENI. Trimming stripped 3 bases from V and 0 bases from J, with 8 bases between. CDR3 protein: CASSPRHLNTEAFF. The CDR3, as DNA: TGTGCCAGCTCACCCCGACACCTGAACACTGAAGCTTTCTTT.

The chain is built from TRBV29-1 and TRBJ1-1, with unresolved D. The CDR3 spans 13 residues. Germline CDR1 reads SQVTM; CDR2 reads ANQGSEA. The V and J ends lost 1 base and 9 bases respectively, with 15 bases between them. The CDR3 loop reads CSVEGPLRDQAFF. For the CDR3, the DNA is TGCAGCGTTGAAGGCCCTCTCAGAGACCAAGCTTTCTTT. The full variable domain, rest sourced from reference TRBV29-1 and TRBJ1-1, is SAVISQKPSRDICQRGTSLTIQCQVDSQVTMMFWYRQQPGQSLTLIATANQGSEATYESGFVIDKFPISRPNLTFSTLTVSNMSPEDSSIYLCSVEGPLRDQAFFGQGTRLTVV.

The gene calls are TRBV7-2 and TRBJ2-7; the D gene is possibly TRBD1 (6 bases). Germline V gene data show CDR1 as SGHTA and CDR2 as FQGNSA. The V gene lost 1 base and the J gene lost 5 bases, with 9 bases spanning the gap. CDR3 size: 13 residues. The CDR3 protein is CASSLDRDNEQYF. The CDR3 bases are TGTGCCAGCAGCTTAGACAGGGATAACGAGCAGTACTTC.

The chain has TRBV5-1 and TRBJ2-7, with 8 positions matching TRBD2. The CDR3 sequence is 16 residues long. The V segment lost 2 bases and the J segment 1 base; nucleotides outside the gene matches: 8. Germline loops: CDR1 SGHRS, CDR2 YFSETQ. Written as DNA, the CDR3 is TGCGCCAGCAGCTTTGGACTAGCAGCCGAATCCTACGAGCAGTACTTC. This codes for CASSFGLAAESYEQYF.

This CDR3 reads CASSLTENTEAFF. The CDR3 DNA is TGTGCCAGCAGCTTAACAGAGAACACTGAAGCTTTCTTT. The rearrangement uses TRBV11-2 and TRBJ1-1; no reliable D call. The CDR3 length is 13 residues. The ends were cut back, 2 bases at V and 1 base at J, with 5 bases in the middle. Germline assignment: CDR1 SGHAT and CDR2 FQNNGV.

The chain combines TRBV5-4 with TRBJ2-1; D may be TRBD1 (6 bases). Deletions cut 1 base from V and 4 bases from J, with 9 bases between. The germline V gene has CDR1 SGHNT and CDR2 YYREEE (reference sequence). This CDR3 comprises 14 residues. CDR3 protein: CASSLPGVYNEQFF. The CDR3, as DNA: TGTGCCAGCAGCTTGCCAGGGGTTTACAATGAGCAGTTCTTC.

This clone has just one count. The rearrangement uses TRBV6-1 and TRBJ2-7; D may be TRBD1 or TRBD2 (6 bases each). V was trimmed by 4 bases and J by 2 bases, leaving 12 bases between them. This CDR3 spans 14 amino acids. Germline V lookup: CDR1 MNHNS, CDR2 SASEGT. The CDR3 coding sequence is TGTGCCAGCAGTGGATCGAGGGGGGCCTACGAGCAGTACTTC. It codes for CASSGSRGAYEQYF.

The chain links TRBV29-1 to TRBJ2-5; weak D call: TRBD2 (6 bases). The CDR3 has 12 amino acids. With 7 bases removed from V and 5 bases from J, the gap between germline ends came to 14 bases. CDR1 SQVTM and CDR2 ANQGSEA come from the germline V gene. Written as DNA, the CDR3 is TGCAGCGCCGGATGGGGGGTGGAGACCCAGTACTTC. This translates into CSAGWGVETQYF.

This clone was seen just once. The chain carries TRBV19 and TRBJ1-5, with TRBD1 as a possible D gene (5 bases). This CDR3 has 15 amino acids. Trimming took off 6 bases at V and 0 bases at J, with 12 bases between the two ends. CDR1 and CDR2 from the germline V gene are LNHDA and SQIVND (reference sequence). CDR3 nucleotides: TGTGCCAGTAGGCGGGGCAGCAATAGCAATCAGCCCCAGCATTTT. This sequence encodes CASRRGSNSNQPQHF.

J is TRBJ2-3 and V is TRBV5-1, with TRBD1 matching 9 bases. Germline trimming cut 0 bases from V and 0 bases from J; bases unmatched to any gene: 2. Germline V gene lookup returns CDR1 SGHRS and CDR2 YFSETQ. The CDR3 sequence is 16 residues long. CDR3 sequence (DNA): TGCGCCAGCAGCTTGGACGGACAGGGGAGCACAGATACGCAGTATTTT. Encoded protein: CASSLDGQGSTDTQYF.

This clone was counted between two and nine times. V gene TRBV6-1 combines with J gene TRBJ2-1, with 8 bases identical to TRBD1. Losses at the gene ends were 8 bases for V and 7 bases for J; bases not matched to a gene: 10. Germline V gene sequence: CDR1 MNHNS, CDR2 SASEGT. The length of the CDR3 is 14 residues. CDR3 coding DNA: TGTGCCAGCGGGTGGGCAGGGGGCTGGAATGAGCAGTTCTTC. It codes for CASGWAGGWNEQFF.

The chain carries TRBV29-1 and TRBJ1-1, with 8 nucleotides matching TRBD1. The CDR3 has 15 amino acids. Germline V gene lookup returns CDR1 SQVTM and CDR2 ANQGSEA. V was clipped by 6 bases and J by 0 bases; unmatched bases: 9. The CDR3 here is CSVSQGALLNTEAFF. CDR3 DNA: TGCAGCGTCTCCCAGGGGGCCCTCTTGAACACTGAAGCTTTCTTT.

V usage is TRBV6-5 and J usage is TRBJ1-2, with D possibly TRBD1 on 6 matching bases. The CDR3 has 14 residues. Germline CDR1 reads MNHEY; CDR2 reads SVGAGI. Trimming stripped 6 bases from V and 4 bases from J, with 15 bases between. CDR3 bases: TGTGCCAGCAGCCCGGGACAAACATCCTATGGCTACACCTTC. Its translation is CASSPGQTSYGYTF.

The rearrangement uses TRBV6-1 and TRBJ2-7, with D tentatively TRBD1 (5 bases). The V end lost 3 bases, the J end lost 1 base, and 13 bases lay between the germline ends. The CDR3 has 15 amino acids. CDR1 and CDR2 (germline): MNHNS, SASEGT. The CDR3 DNA sequence: TGTGCCAGCAGTGATAGGTGGGGCGCATCCTACGAGCAGTACTTC. Translation gives CASSDRWGASYEQYF.

The rearrangement links TRBV15 to TRBJ2-1, with 10 bases aligning to TRBD2. The length of the CDR3 is 16 residues. Trimming removed 0 bases from V and 9 bases from J; junction bases left unmatched: 8. CDR1 is LNHNV and CDR2 is YYDKDF in the germline V gene (reference sequence). The CDR3 DNA sequence: TGTGCCACCAGCAGAGATGGTAGCGGGAGGTTTATTGAGCAGTTCTTC. Translation gives CATSRDGSGRFIEQFF.

A single count supports this clone. This rearrangement joins TRBV2 to TRBJ2-6; TRBD1 matches 8 bases. J was trimmed by 0 bases and V by 11 bases; bases with no gene match: 3. Per germline, CDR1 SNHLY and CDR2 FYNNEI. The CDR3 runs to 14 residues. CDR3 residues: CAGTGSSGANVLTF. In nucleotides, the CDR3 is TGTGCCGGGACAGGAAGCTCTGGGGCCAACGTCCTGACTTTC. Full variable domain (outside the CDR3, taken from reference TRBV2 and TRBJ2-6): EPEVTQTPSHQVTQMGQEVILRCVPISNHLYFYWYRQILGQKVEFLVSFYNNEISEKSEIFDDQFSVERPDGSNFTLKIRSTKLEDSAMYFCAGTGSSGANVLTFGAGSRLTVL.